The rows below give T cell receptor beta chains drawn from one sample of a study of read filtering for tumor transcriptome and immune sequencing. TCRdb reprocessed the reads with MiXCR, giving one entry per CDR3 protein. The table shows approximately 60,000 distinct CDR3 sequences, with around 20% occurring only once. Specimen: a population of CD138-negative cells sorted from bone marrow. The receptor set was obtained from a donor aged 40 or over with multiple myeloma. The CDR3 runs from the conserved cysteine through the conserved F or W. D genes are given only for firm matches. Not every row has a clone size; where given, it reads once, few, many or a size class.

D	size	V	J	DNA	CDR3
.	many	TRBV20-1	TRBJ2-7	TGCAGTGCTAGCGAGTATTCGGGATCCTACGAGCAGTACTTC	CSASEYSGSYEQYF
.	many	TRBV23-1	TRBJ2-3	TGCGCCAGCAGTCCTTCAGATACGCAGTATTTT	CASSPSDTQYF
TRBD1	few	TRBV18	TRBJ1-4	TGTGCCAGCTCACCATTTCCGGGACAGGGGAACGAAAAACTGTTTTTT	CASSPFPGQGNEKLFF
.	many	TRBV5-1	TRBJ1-2	TGCGCCAGCAGCGAGGACAGCCTCTATGGCTACACCTTC	CASSEDSLYGYTF
.	many	TRBV29-1	TRBJ1-4	TGCAGCGTCTCGCCTCAGCAGGATGAAAAACTGTTTTTT	CSVSPQQDEKLFF
TRBD1	many	TRBV3-1	TRBJ2-6	TGTGCCAGCAGCCAATTGACAGGGGGCCGTGTTTCTGGGGCCAACGTCCTGACTTTC	CASSQLTGGRVSGANVLTF
.	.	TRBV5-1	TRBJ2-3	TGCGCCAGCAGACCACATACGGGAACAGGGAAGAGGGATACGCAGTATTTT	CASRPHTGTGKRDTQYF
.	many	TRBV10-3	TRBJ2-7	TGTGCCATCAGCGACCCGATGACAGCATCCTACGAGCAGTACTTC	CAISDPMTASYEQYF
TRBD2	.	TRBV5-1	TRBJ2-7	TGCGCCAGCAGCGAACTAGCGGGACTCTCCCTCTACGAGCAGTACTTC	CASSELAGLSLYEQYF
.	many	TRBV28	TRBJ2-6	TGTGCCAGCAGTTCCCCGGGGTACGGGGCCAACGTCCTGACTTTC	CASSSPGYGANVLTF
TRBD1	many	TRBV11-2	TRBJ2-5	TGTGCCAGCAGCTTAGACACCGGACAGGCCGTGGTGACCCAGTACTTC	CASSLDTGQAVVTQYF
TRBD2	few	TRBV13	TRBJ2-1	TGTGCCAGCAGCTTGACTAGCGGGAGTGGTGAGCAGTTCTTC	CASSLTSGSGEQFF
.	many	TRBV19	TRBJ2-1	TGTGCCAGTAGTCTAGGGCGGCTGGTGGGCAATGAGCAGTTCTTC	CASSLGRLVGNEQFF
TRBD1	many	TRBV7-6	TRBJ1-4	TGTGCCAGCAGCTTAGGATTCGGGCAGGGGGAAGAAAAACTGTTTTTT	CASSLGFGQGEEKLFF
.	many	TRBV10-3	TRBJ2-5	TGTGCCATCAGTGGACAGCAAGAGACCCAGTACTTC	CAISGQQETQYF